Included here is one T cell receptor (beta chain) sequence, with context. As processed by the authors: By means of reference gene primer amplification, nucleated cell counts were estimated. Using immunoSEQ multiplex PCR, the repertoire was profiled, and TCRdb retains in-frame clones only, with some absent. The DNA gave D and trimming, while V, J and clone size come from that table. Of around 64,000 clones in the sample, 87% were seen once. This specimen belongs to a study of blood T cell repertoires in COVID-19. About the study: Specimens from acute and convalescent COVID-19 originated in the United States, Italy and Spain. PBMCs, B-cell-depleted T cells, or T cells were the source of the cDNA or gDNA that made up the material.

Germline assignment: CDR1 MDHEN and CDR2 SYDVKM. This CDR3 has 19 amino acids. V shed 4 bases and J 7 bases; nucleotides not matched to a gene: 17. Sequenced sample: peripheral blood. The receptor comes from a man aged 45-65 years with active COVID-19. V gene TRBV28 combines with J gene TRBJ2-7; 15 nucleotides agree with TRBD2. The CDR3 coding sequence is TGTGCCAGCAGTTCGTATGTGGGACTAGCGGGAGGTGTTCCGGATGAGCAGTACTTC. Residues: CASSSYVGLAGGVPDEQYF. The full variable domain, with the rest looked up from reference TRBV28 and TRBJ2-7, is DVKVTQSSRYLVKRTGEKVFLECVQDMDHENMFWYRQDPGLGLRLIYFSYDVKMKEKGDIPEGYSVSREKKERFSLILESASTNQTSMYLCASSSYVGLAGGVPDEQYFGPGTRLTVT.